Shown below are 21 T cell receptor beta chains from a single sample sequenced in a study of vaccination effects on CD4 cells after COVID-19. Libraries were prepared by immunoSEQ multiplex PCR; TCRdb keeps only in-frame clonotypes and omits some of them. The data show 41,000 or so clones, roughly 76% seen once. Antigen-specific CD4+ T cells were expanded with viral peptide pools in the ViraFEST assay before sequencing. When less than 13 days of culture had elapsed, CD4+ T cells were isolated. In the vaccine recipients, nucleocapsid antibodies were negative and there was no prior SARS-CoV-2 infection. These TCRs are of unknown antigen specificity. This specimen was CD4+ T cells from PBMCs cultured with HCoV-OC43 spike peptides, taken before COVID-19 vaccination. Subset specified: HCoV-OC43 spike overlapping peptide pool stimulation. These receptors were taken from a human donor who received a COVID-19 vaccine.

The chain joins TRBV6-5 to TRBJ1-1, with D unresolved. Germline CDR1 MNHEY, CDR2 SVGAGI. The germline V and J ends were trimmed by 0 bases and 12 bases, with 8 bases remaining between them. The CDR3 has 11 amino acids. CDR3 region: CASSYSRETFF. In DNA, the CDR3 is TGTGCCAGCAGTTACTCGAGGGAGACTTTCTTT.

The CDR3 DNA follows: TGCAGCGTCTTCCCCGGACTAGCGGGAGGGGTACTGCAGTTCTTC. This sequence encodes CSVFPGLAGGVLQFF. This chain joins TRBV29-1 and TRBJ2-1; 15 bases agree with TRBD2. This CDR3 spans 15 amino acids. V lost 6 bases and J lost 12; bases outside the gene matches: 12. CDR1 is SQVTM, CDR2 ANQGSEA, per germline.

This clone was recorded a few times. The V call is TRBV7-8, the J call TRBJ1-1, with D unclear. The germline V and J ends were trimmed by 2 bases and 1 base, with 14 bases remaining between them. Per germline, CDR1 SGHVS and CDR2 FQNEAQ. CDR3 length: 16 residues. The CDR3 sequence is CASSLIAAARNTEAFF. Written as DNA, the CDR3 is TGTGCCAGCAGCTTAATCGCGGCCGCTCGGAACACTGAAGCTTTCTTT.

The chain recombines TRBV5-1 with TRBJ2-7; maybe TRBD2 (5 bases). The germline gives CDR1 SGHRS, CDR2 YFSETQ. V gave up 0 bases and J gave up 3 bases, with 10 bases separating them. The CDR3 spans 14 residues. Here the CDR3 DNA reads TGCGCCAGCAGCTTGGGCGCTAGCCGCTACGAGCAGTACTTC. Protein: CASSLGASRYEQYF.

This clone has a handful of counts. The CDR3 spells CAISAERAEAFF. The CDR3 nucleotides are TGTGCCATCAGTGCGGAGCGGGCTGAAGCTTTCTTT. The rearrangement links TRBV10-3 to TRBJ1-1; D is unclear. Between the trimmed V and J ends, which lost 4 bases and 6 bases, there was a span of 9 bases. This CDR3 region has 12 residues. Germline CDR1 is ENHRY and CDR2 is SYGVKD.

The V call is TRBV27, the J call TRBJ2-7, with D possibly being TRBD1 or TRBD2 (6 bases each). V was shortened by 3 bases and J by 6 bases, with 27 bases between the two germline ends. In germline, CDR1 is MNHEY, CDR2 SMNVEV (reference sequence). The CDR3 consists of 18 residues. The CDR3 loop reads CASSFIISRGRFRGEQYF. CDR3 nucleotide sequence: TGTGCCAGCAGTTTTATTATTAGTCGGGGGCGCTTTCGTGGCGAGCAGTACTTC.

V gene TRBV7-9 combines with J gene TRBJ1-2; D gene unclear. Deletions cut 0 bases from V and 7 bases from J, with 12 bases between. Germline assignment: CDR1 SEHNR and CDR2 FQNEAQ (reference sequence). CDR3 size: 14 residues. The DNA for the CDR3 is TGTGCCAGCAGCTTAGCGATAGAGACTGGTGGCTACACCTTC. It translates to CASSLAIETGGYTF.

The V call is TRBV29-1, the J call TRBJ1-2; D not certain. Between the trimmed V and J ends, which lost 4 bases and 2 bases, there was a span of 8 bases. The CDR3 is 12 residues long. Germline V gives CDR1 SQVTM, CDR2 ANQGSEA. The CDR3 sequence is CSVVKGNYGYTF. In nucleotides, the CDR3 is TGCAGCGTTGTTAAGGGAAACTATGGCTACACCTTC.

The chain employs TRBV9 and TRBJ2-7; D unresolved. CDR3 size: 13 residues. V dropped 3 bases and J dropped 10 bases, with 17 bases sitting between them. CDR1 SGDLS and CDR2 YYNGEE come from the germline V gene. The CDR3 DNA sequence: TGTGCCAGCAGCGGCTATGACGGGTCCCCCCAGTACTTC. This translates into CASSGYDGSPQYF. The entire variable domain, with the rest obtained from reference TRBV9 and TRBJ2-7, is as follows: DSGVTQTPKHLITATGQRVTLRCSPRSGDLSVYWYQQSLDQGLQFLIQYYNGEERAKGNILERFSAQQFPDLHSELNLSSLELGDSALYFCASSGYDGSPQYFGPGTRLTVT.

The rearrangement links TRBV19 to TRBJ1-1; 7 bases fit TRBD1. J was trimmed by 5 bases and V by 5 bases; bases with no gene match: 14. Germline V CDR1 and CDR2: LNHDA, SQIVND (reference sequence). This CDR3 spans 16 amino acids. CDR3 protein: CASSALQGSMGTEAFF. The CDR3 DNA reads TGTGCCAGTAGTGCGCTACAGGGGTCAATGGGAACTGAAGCTTTCTTT.

The rearrangement links TRBV5-6 to TRBJ2-5; 11 positions agree with TRBD2. V shed 0 bases and J 5 bases; nucleotides not matched to a gene: 6. Germline CDR1 and CDR2: SGHDT and YYEEEE. This CDR3 has 16 residues. CDR3 protein: CASSLVAGGPRETQYF. The CDR3 DNA is TGTGCCAGCAGCTTGGTAGCGGGGGGGCCGAGGGAGACCCAGTACTTC.

The J gene is TRBJ2-7, the V gene TRBV23-1; 8 positions match TRBD1. TRBV23-1 is reported as an ORF; its role is uncertain. CDR3 length equals 13 residues. The trim removed 11 bases at V and 3 bases at J, leaving 9 bases unmatched. The CDR3 DNA is TGCGCCTCACAAGGCAGGGGGCTCTACGAGCAGTACTTC. Its translation: CASQGRGLYEQYF.

The rearrangement joins TRBV30 to TRBJ1-6; D is unresolved. Trimming left V 0 bases short and J 8 bases short, with 11 bases between. Germline CDR1 and CDR2: GTSNPN and SVGIG (reference sequence). The CDR3 covers 14 residues. The CDR3 DNA reads TGTGCCTGGAGTGTAGGAGGGTACGATTCACCCCTCCACTTT. As protein: CAWSVGGYDSPLHF.

This chain uses TRBV5-1 with TRBJ1-4; 8 positions agree with TRBD1. CDR1 is SGHRS and CDR2 is YFSETQ in the germline V gene. Trimming took 4 bases from V and 1 from J; bases not matched to a gene: 6. The CDR3 length is 16 residues. CDR3 loop: CASSPGTGLTNEKLFF. The CDR3 region has the DNA TGCGCCAGCAGCCCTGGGACAGGCCTAACTAATGAAAAACTGTTTTTT.

The genes are TRBV27 and TRBJ1-1; tentative D call: TRBD1 (5 bases). The CDR3 has 15 residues. Germline CDR1 reads MNHEY; CDR2 reads SMNVEV (reference sequence). V lost 5 bases and J lost 4, with 17 bases in between. CDR3 loop: CASSGTRGRFTEAFF. The CDR3, as DNA: TGTGCCAGCAGTGGGACCCGGGGTAGGTTCACTGAAGCTTTCTTT.

This clone was picked up many times. J is TRBJ2-5 and V is TRBV4-2, with a possible D match to TRBD2 (6 bases). Germline V gives CDR1 LGHNA, CDR2 YNFKEQ. The CDR3 has 13 residues. Trimming removed 0 bases at V and 5 bases at J, with 7 bases between. The CDR3 coding sequence is TGTGCCAGCAGCCAAGAGGGAGGCGAGACCCAGTACTTC. Translating gives CASSQEGGETQYF.

This clone was picked up a small number of times. In nucleotides, the CDR3 is TGTGCCAGCAGCGCAGGGCCTACAGCGGGAGGTTCCGGGGAGCTGTTTTTT. Residues: CASSAGPTAGGSGELFF. The chain has TRBV5-8 and TRBJ2-2, with 9 bases aligning to TRBD2. The CDR3 loop spans 17 amino acids. J was trimmed by 6 bases and V by 4 bases; bases with no gene match: 13. Germline V gene data show CDR1 as SGHTS and CDR2 as YDEGEE.

This chain links TRBV6-5 with TRBJ1-5; a weak D match, TRBD1 (6 bases). Trimming took off 8 bases at V and 2 bases at J, with 13 bases between the two ends. There are 14 residues in the CDR3. The germline V gene has CDR1 MNHEY and CDR2 SVGAGI. The CDR3 sequence: CASLPPGGNQPQHF. In nucleotides, the CDR3 is TGTGCCAGCCTCCCTCCAGGGGGCAATCAGCCCCAGCATTTT.

This chain connects TRBV7-8 to TRBJ1-2; D is possibly TRBD1 (5 bases). V was cut by 5 bases and J by 4 bases, with 23 bases left in between. Germline V gene sequence: CDR1 SGHVS, CDR2 FQNEAQ. CDR3 size: 17 residues. The CDR3 is CASSPGRGQQRLYGYTF. The CDR3, as DNA: TGTGCCAGCAGCCCGGGACGGGGTCAACAACGTCTCTATGGCTACACCTTC.

CDR3 sequence reads: CASSPRNTEAFF. The CDR3 coding sequence is TGTGCCAGTAGTCCGCGGAACACTGAAGCTTTCTTT. The chain links TRBV19 to TRBJ1-1; D uncertain. The CDR3 contains 12 residues. Germline-derived CDR1 and CDR2 are LNHDA and SQIVND (reference sequence). V lost 5 bases and J lost 1, with 5 bases in between.

The chain has TRBV28 and TRBJ1-4; no clear D gene. CDR3 length: 12 amino acids. V lost 4 bases and J 5 bases, leaving 5 bases between the germline ends. The germline V gene encodes CDR1 MDHEN and CDR2 SYDVKM. The CDR3 sequence: CASSSLNEKLFF. CDR3 sequence (DNA): TGTGCCAGCAGTTCATTAAATGAAAAACTGTTTTTT.